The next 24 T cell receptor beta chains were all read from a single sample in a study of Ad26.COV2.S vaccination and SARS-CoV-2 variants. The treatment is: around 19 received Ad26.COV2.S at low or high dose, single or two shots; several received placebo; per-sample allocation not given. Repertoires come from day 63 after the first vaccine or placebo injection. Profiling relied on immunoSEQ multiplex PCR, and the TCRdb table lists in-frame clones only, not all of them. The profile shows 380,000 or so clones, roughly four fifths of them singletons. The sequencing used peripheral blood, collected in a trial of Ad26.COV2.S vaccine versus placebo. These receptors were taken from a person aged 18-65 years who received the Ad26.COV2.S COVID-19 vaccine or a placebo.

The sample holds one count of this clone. CDR3 in amino acids: CASSPSGSRYEQFF. The CDR3 DNA sequence: TGTGCCAGCAGTCCTAGCGGGAGCAGGTATGAGCAGTTCTTC. The chain has TRBV6-5 and TRBJ2-1; the match to TRBD2 covers 10 bases. The CDR3 runs 14 residues. V was clipped by 5 bases and J by 8 bases; unmatched bases: 6. CDR1 and CDR2 from the germline V gene are MNHEY and SVGAGI.

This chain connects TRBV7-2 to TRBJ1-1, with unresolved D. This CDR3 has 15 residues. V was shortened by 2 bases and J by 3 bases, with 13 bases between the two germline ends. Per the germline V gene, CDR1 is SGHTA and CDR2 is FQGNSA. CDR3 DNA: TGTGCCAGCAGCTTAAGTCGGGGTTTGTACACTGAAGCTTTCTTT. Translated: CASSLSRGLYTEAFF.

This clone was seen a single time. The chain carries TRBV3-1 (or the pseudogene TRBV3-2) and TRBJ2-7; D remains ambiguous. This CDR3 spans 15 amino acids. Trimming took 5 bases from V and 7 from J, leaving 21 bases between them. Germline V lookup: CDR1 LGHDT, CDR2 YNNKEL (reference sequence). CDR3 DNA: TGTGCCAGCAGCGACCCCCGGGTAGTCCTGGGGGAGCAGTACTTC. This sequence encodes CASSDPRVVLGEQYF.

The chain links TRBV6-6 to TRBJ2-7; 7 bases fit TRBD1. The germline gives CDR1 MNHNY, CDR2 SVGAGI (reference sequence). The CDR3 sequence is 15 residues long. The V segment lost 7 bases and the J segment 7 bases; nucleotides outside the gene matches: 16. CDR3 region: CASTDSGEGAWEQYF. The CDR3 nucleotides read TGTGCCAGCACCGATTCAGGAGAGGGGGCATGGGAGCAGTACTTC.

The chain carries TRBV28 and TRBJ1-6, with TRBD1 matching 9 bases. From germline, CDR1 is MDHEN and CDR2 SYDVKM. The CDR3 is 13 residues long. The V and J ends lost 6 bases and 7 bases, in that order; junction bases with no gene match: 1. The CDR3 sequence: CASSGQGNSPLHF. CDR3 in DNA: TGTGCCAGCAGCGGACAGGGGAATTCACCCCTCCACTTT. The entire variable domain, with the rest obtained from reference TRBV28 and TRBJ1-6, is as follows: DVKVTQSSRYLVKRTGEKVFLECVQDMDHENMFWYRQDPGLGLRLIYFSYDVKMKEKGDIPEGYSVSREKKERFSLILESASTNQTSMYLCASSGQGNSPLHFGNGTRLTVT.

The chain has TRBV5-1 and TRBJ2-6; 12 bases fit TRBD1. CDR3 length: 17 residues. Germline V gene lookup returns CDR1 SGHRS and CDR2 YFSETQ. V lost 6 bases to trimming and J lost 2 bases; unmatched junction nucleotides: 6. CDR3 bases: TGCGCCAGCACCAGGGACAGGGGGCGAGCTGGGGCCAACGTCCTGACTTTC. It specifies CASTRDRGRAGANVLTF.

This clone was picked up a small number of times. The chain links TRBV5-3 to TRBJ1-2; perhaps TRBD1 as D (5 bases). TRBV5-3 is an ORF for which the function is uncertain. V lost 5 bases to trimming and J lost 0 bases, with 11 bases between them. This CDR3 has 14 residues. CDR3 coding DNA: TGTGCCAGAAGGTCCAGGGAAGCTAACTATGGCTACACCTTC. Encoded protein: CARRSREANYGYTF.

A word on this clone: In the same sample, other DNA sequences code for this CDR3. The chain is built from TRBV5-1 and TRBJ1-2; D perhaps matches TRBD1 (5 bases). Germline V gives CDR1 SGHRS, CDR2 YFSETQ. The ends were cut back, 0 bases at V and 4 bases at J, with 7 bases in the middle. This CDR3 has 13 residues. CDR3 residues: CASSLEGSYGYTF. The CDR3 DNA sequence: TGCGCCAGCAGCTTGGAGGGGTCCTATGGCTACACCTTC.

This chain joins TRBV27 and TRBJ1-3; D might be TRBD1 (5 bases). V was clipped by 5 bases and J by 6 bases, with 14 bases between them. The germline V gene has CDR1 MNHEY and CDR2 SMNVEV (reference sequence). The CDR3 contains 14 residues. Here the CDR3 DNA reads TGTGCCAGCAGTCGGACCGGGACGTCAAACACCATATATTTT. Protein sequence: CASSRTGTSNTIYF.

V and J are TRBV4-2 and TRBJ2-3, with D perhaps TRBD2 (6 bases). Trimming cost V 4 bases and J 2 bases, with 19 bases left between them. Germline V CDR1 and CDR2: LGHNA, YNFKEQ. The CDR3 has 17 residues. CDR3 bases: TGTGCCAGCAGCCTCACTCTAGCGTACCCGATCACAGATACGCAGTATTTT. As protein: CASSLTLAYPITDTQYF.

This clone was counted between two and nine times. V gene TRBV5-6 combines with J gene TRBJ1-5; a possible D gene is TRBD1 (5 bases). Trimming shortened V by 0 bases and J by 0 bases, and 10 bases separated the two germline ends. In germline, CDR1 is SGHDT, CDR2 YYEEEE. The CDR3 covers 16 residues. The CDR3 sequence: CASSLAGQGSNQPQHF. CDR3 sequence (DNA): TGTGCCAGCAGCTTGGCCGGGCAGGGTAGCAATCAGCCCCAGCATTTT.

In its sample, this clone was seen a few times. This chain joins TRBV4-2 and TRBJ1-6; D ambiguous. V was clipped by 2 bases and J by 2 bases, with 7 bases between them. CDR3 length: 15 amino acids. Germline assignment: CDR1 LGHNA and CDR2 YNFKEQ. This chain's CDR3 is CASSQRHPYNSPLHF. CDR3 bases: TGTGCCAGCAGCCAAAGGCACCCCTATAATTCACCCCTCCACTTT.

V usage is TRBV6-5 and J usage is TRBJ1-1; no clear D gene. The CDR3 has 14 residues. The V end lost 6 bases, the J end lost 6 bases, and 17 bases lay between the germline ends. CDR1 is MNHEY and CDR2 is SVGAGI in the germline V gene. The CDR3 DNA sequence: TGTGCCAGCAGGCCCAACGGACGGCAAGCTGAAGCTTTCTTT. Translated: CASRPNGRQAEAFF.

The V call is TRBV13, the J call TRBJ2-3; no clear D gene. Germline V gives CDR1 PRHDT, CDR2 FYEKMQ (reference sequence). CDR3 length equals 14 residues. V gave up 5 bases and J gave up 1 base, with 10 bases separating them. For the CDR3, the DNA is TGTGCCAGCAGCAAAGCCAGCGGCACAGATACGCAGTATTTT. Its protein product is CASSKASGTDTQYF.

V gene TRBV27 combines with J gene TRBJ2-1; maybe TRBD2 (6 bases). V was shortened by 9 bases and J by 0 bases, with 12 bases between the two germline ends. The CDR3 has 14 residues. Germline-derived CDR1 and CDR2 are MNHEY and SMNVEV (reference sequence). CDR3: CASRAGSSYNEQFF. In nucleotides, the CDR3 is TGTGCCAGTCGTGCGGGAAGCTCCTACAATGAGCAGTTCTTC.

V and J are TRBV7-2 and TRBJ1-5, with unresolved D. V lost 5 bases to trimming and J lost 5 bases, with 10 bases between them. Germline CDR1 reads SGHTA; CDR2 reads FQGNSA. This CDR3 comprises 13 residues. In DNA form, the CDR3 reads TGTGCCAGCAGCCCCAGCTTGTATCAGCCCCAGCATTTT. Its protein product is CASSPSLYQPQHF.

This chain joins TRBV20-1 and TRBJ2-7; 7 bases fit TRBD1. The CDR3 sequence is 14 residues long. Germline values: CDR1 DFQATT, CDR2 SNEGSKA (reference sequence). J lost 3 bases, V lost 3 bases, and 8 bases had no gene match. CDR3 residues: CSASGDSVHYEQYF. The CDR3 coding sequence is TGCAGTGCTAGTGGGGACAGCGTACACTACGAGCAGTACTTC.

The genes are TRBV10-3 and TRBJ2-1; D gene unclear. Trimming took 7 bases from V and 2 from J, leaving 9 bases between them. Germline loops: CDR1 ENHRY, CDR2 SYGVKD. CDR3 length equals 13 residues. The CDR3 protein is CAITGGPYNEQFF. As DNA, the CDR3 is TGTGCCATCACCGGTGGGCCCTACAATGAGCAGTTCTTC.

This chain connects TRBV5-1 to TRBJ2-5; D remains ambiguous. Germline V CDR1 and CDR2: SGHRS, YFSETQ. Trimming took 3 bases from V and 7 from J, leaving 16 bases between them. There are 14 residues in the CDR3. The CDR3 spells CASSSPGDSGTQYF. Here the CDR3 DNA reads TGCGCCAGCAGCTCCCCGGGCGACTCTGGGACCCAGTACTTC.

CDR3 region: CAPNGGAPNEKLFF. DNA for the CDR3: TGCGCCCCCAACGGGGGTGCACCTAATGAAAAACTGTTTTTT. V gene TRBV23-1 combines with J gene TRBJ1-4; possible D gene TRBD1, 5 bases. TRBV23-1 is noted as an ORF with a role that remains uncertain. This CDR3 spans 14 amino acids. Trimming shortened V by 11 bases and J by 3 bases, and 16 bases separated the two germline ends.

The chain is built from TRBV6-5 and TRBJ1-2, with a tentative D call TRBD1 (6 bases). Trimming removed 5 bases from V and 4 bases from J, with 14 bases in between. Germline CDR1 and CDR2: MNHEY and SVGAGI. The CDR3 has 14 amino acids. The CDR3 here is CASSNRQGIYGYTF. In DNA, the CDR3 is TGTGCCAGCAGTAATAGGCAGGGGATCTATGGCTACACCTTC.

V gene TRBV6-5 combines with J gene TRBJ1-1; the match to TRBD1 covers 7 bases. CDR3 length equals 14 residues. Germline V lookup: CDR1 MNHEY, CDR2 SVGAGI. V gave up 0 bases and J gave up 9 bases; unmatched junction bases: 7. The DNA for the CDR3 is TGTGCCAGCAGTTACTCGACGAGGGGGCGCAAAGCTTTCTTT. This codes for CASSYSTRGRKAFF.

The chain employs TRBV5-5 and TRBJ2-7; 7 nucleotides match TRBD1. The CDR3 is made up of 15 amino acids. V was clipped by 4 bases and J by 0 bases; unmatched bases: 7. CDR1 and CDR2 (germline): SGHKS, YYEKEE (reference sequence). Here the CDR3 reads CASSPARDSSYEQYF. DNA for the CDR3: TGTGCCAGCAGCCCTGCTAGGGACAGCTCCTACGAGCAGTACTTC.

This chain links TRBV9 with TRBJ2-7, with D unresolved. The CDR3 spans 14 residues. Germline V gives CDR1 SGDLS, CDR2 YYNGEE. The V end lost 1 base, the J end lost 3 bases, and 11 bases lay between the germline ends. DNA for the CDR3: TGTGCCAGCAGCGTAAGCCTGATCGGCTACGAGCAGTACTTC. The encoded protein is CASSVSLIGYEQYF.